Shown below are 30 T cell receptor beta chains from a single sample sequenced in a study of technical replicates of blood from several donors. Generated by immunoSEQ multiplex PCR, the TCRdb table keeps only in-frame clones and is missing some. The repertoire holds around 60,000 clones, with 80% to 95% as singletons. Material: PBMCs. Receptors were obtained from a human donor in good health. Some clones in this sample may be carry-over from other donors' samples.

CDR3 DNA: TGTGCCTGGAGTAGAAACAGGGAAAATGAAAAACTGTTTTTT. Encoded protein: CAWSRNRENEKLFF. The chain employs TRBV30 and TRBJ1-4, with D maybe TRBD1 (6 bases). This CDR3 comprises 14 residues. With 2 bases removed from V and 5 bases from J, the gap between germline ends came to 12 bases. The germline CDR1 and CDR2 sequences are GTSNPN and SVGIG (reference sequence).

The chain uses TRBV5-1 and TRBJ1-2; 10 bases map to TRBD1. Germline V CDR1 and CDR2: SGHRS, YFSETQ. Trimming cost V 4 bases and J 5 bases; bases outside gene matches: 5. CDR3 size: 14 residues. The CDR3, as DNA: TGCGCCAGCAGCCCGGGACAGGGGACGTATGGCTACACCTTC. Its translation: CASSPGQGTYGYTF.

The chain has TRBV7-3 and TRBJ2-5; 7 nucleotides line up with TRBD2. The V segment lost 6 bases and the J segment 7 bases; nucleotides outside the gene matches: 14. Germline V gene sequence: CDR1 SGHTA, CDR2 FQGTGA. The CDR3 covers 15 residues. The CDR3 loop reads CASSPFREAKGTQYF. Written as DNA, the CDR3 is TGTGCCAGCAGTCCATTTCGGGAGGCTAAGGGGACCCAGTACTTC. The full variable domain, with the rest looked up from reference TRBV7-3 and TRBJ2-5, is GAGVSQTPSNKVTEKGKYVELRCDPISGHTALYWYRQSLGQGPEFLIYFQGTGAADDSGLPNDRFFAVRPEGSVSTLKIQRTERGDSAVYLCASSPFREAKGTQYFGPGTRLLVL.

This chain links TRBV27 with TRBJ2-1; 7 bases are a match to TRBD2. V shed 4 bases and J 3 bases; nucleotides not matched to a gene: 6. The CDR3 runs to 15 residues. CDR1 and CDR2 from the germline V gene are MNHEY and SMNVEV (reference sequence). The CDR3 reads CASSSFRDYYNEQFF. The CDR3 DNA is TGTGCCAGCAGTTCTTTCCGGGACTACTACAATGAGCAGTTCTTC.

The chain is built from TRBV15 and TRBJ2-6, with TRBD1 matching 8 bases. The germline V gene encodes CDR1 LNHNV and CDR2 YYDKDF (reference sequence). With 1 base clipped from V and 0 bases from J, the junction kept 5 bases outside the gene matches. The CDR3 sequence is 18 residues long. This CDR3 is CATSRVGQDSSGANVLTF. The CDR3 nucleotides are TGTGCCACCAGCAGAGTGGGACAGGACAGCTCTGGGGCCAACGTCCTGACTTTC.

The chain recombines TRBV5-5 with TRBJ2-7; perhaps TRBD2 as D (5 bases). The CDR3 extends over 14 amino acids. The germline CDR1 and CDR2 sequences are SGHKS and YYEKEE (reference sequence). The germline V and J ends were trimmed by 0 bases and 6 bases, with 13 bases remaining between them. The CDR3 nucleotides are TGTGCCAGCAGCTTGGTAGGAGGTGGTTCCGAGCAGTACTTC. Residues: CASSLVGGGSEQYF.

The chain joins TRBV7-2 to TRBJ1-2; TRBD1 matches at 10 bases. The CDR3 length is 13 residues. Germline V gene data show CDR1 as SGHTA and CDR2 as FQGNSA. V shed 8 bases and J 8 bases; nucleotides not matched to a gene: 8. In DNA, the CDR3 is TGTGCCAGCTACGACAGGGGGCAGGGAGGCTACACCTTC. Translation: CASYDRGQGGYTF.

V is TRBV6-1 and J is TRBJ1-2; TRBD1 aligns across 9 bases. Germline lookup yields CDR1 MNHNS and CDR2 SASEGT. V lost 1 base, J lost 5 bases, and 5 bases stayed unmatched. This CDR3 has 15 amino acids. The CDR3 coding sequence is TGTGCCAGCAGTGAAGGGGACAGGGATCGATATGGCTACACCTTC. This translates into CASSEGDRDRYGYTF.

J is TRBJ1-2 and V is TRBV5-6; D uncertain. The CDR3 runs 13 residues. CDR1 SGHDT and CDR2 YYEEEE come from the germline V gene. Between the trimmed V and J ends, which lost 5 bases and 1 base, there was a span of 9 bases. The DNA for the CDR3 is TGTGCCAGCAGTCTCCCCGTTAACTATGGCTACACCTTC. Amino acids: CASSLPVNYGYTF.

This clone occurred once. The chain uses TRBV21-1 and TRBJ1-2. TRBV21-1 is tagged as a pseudogene. The CDR3 length is 19 residues. The CDR3 protein is CASREKGGNSRTGDYGYTF. The CDR3 DNA follows: TGTGCCAGCAGAGAGAAGGGCGGGAACTCGAGGACTGGTGACTATGGCTACACCTTC.

Details on this clone: The junction departs from germline at one end; a sequencing error may be responsible. V is TRBV20-1 and J is TRBJ1-1; no reliable D call. The CDR3 runs 11 residues. Germline V gene lookup returns CDR1 DFQATT and CDR2 SNEGSKA (reference sequence). In DNA, the CDR3 is TGCAGTGCTAGACGGGAGGGTGAAGTTTTCTTT. It specifies CSARREGEVFF.

J is TRBJ1-5 and V is TRBV18; D not certain. The CDR3 spans 13 residues. CDR1 and CDR2 from the germline V gene are KGHSH and LQKENI. The V and J ends lost 6 bases and 6 bases respectively, with 12 bases between them. For the CDR3, the DNA is TGTGCCAGCTCCGAGGGATACAGTCAGCCCCAGCATTTT. As protein: CASSEGYSQPQHF.

The J gene is TRBJ2-3, the V gene TRBV30, with D unclear. Trimming left V 0 bases short and J 4 bases short, with 8 bases between. There are 13 residues in the CDR3. Germline CDR1 and CDR2: GTSNPN and SVGIG (reference sequence). CDR3 loop: CAWSVRRADTQYF. The CDR3 DNA sequence: TGTGCCTGGAGTGTACGTCGCGCAGATACGCAGTATTTT.

V gene TRBV7-9 combines with J gene TRBJ1-6; 9 bases are a match to TRBD1. Germline assignment: CDR1 SEHNR and CDR2 FQNEAQ (reference sequence). V lost 0 bases to trimming and J lost 2 bases; unmatched junction nucleotides: 8. The CDR3 extends over 19 amino acids. The CDR3 reads CASSLATGTGSPYNSPLHF. In DNA, the CDR3 is TGTGCCAGCAGCTTAGCAACCGGGACAGGGAGTCCCTATAATTCACCCCTCCACTTT.

The chain joins TRBV2 to TRBJ2-1, with a tentative D call TRBD2 (6 bases). The CDR3 extends over 13 amino acids. Trimming removed 3 bases at V and 5 bases at J, with 8 bases between. From germline, CDR1 is SNHLY and CDR2 FYNNEI. The CDR3: CASSDASDNEQFF. The CDR3 DNA is TGTGCCAGCAGTGATGCTAGCGACAATGAGCAGTTCTTC.

The rearrangement uses TRBV29-1 and TRBJ2-3, with D perhaps TRBD1 (5 bases). CDR1 and CDR2 from the germline V gene are SQVTM and ANQGSEA. CDR3 size: 12 residues. The V end lost 0 bases, the J end lost 6 bases, and 7 bases lay between the germline ends. The CDR3 DNA follows: TGCAGCGTTGAAGATAAGGGGGATACGCAGTATTTT. This translates into CSVEDKGDTQYF.

CDR3 DNA: TGCGCCAGCAGCCAAGATGGGGGGAGAGAAAAACTGTTTTTT. The encoded protein is CASSQDGGREKLFF. The chain links TRBV4-3 to TRBJ1-4; perhaps TRBD1 as D (5 bases). Trimming removed 0 bases from V and 8 bases from J, with 10 bases in between. Germline CDR1 reads LGHNA; CDR2 reads YSLEER. The CDR3 spans 14 residues.

This chain joins TRBV11-3 and TRBJ2-7; possible D gene TRBD1, 6 bases. V was pared by 6 bases and J by 4 bases, with 16 bases between. CDR3 length: 14 residues. In germline, CDR1 is SGHNT, CDR2 YENEEA. For the CDR3, the DNA is TGTGCCAGCAGACTACAGGGACCTTATTACGAGCAGTACTTC. This sequence encodes CASRLQGPYYEQYF.

Comments on this clone: This likely comes from a read error, as the CDR3 has no conserved phenylalanine or tryptophan at its end. Because the CDR3's place on the DNA is in doubt, the DNA is left out and the CDR3 is given as listed by TCRdb. The V gene is TRBV3-1 (or the pseudogene TRBV3-2), the J gene TRBJ1-2. The CDR3 spans 9 residues, counting both ends. CDR1 and CDR2 (germline): LGHDT, YNNKEL (reference sequence). The CDR3 reads CASSLGLRV.

The chain joins TRBV5-4 to TRBJ2-3, with D perhaps matching TRBD1 (7 bases). The length of the CDR3 is 15 residues. Trimming took 1 base from V and 4 from J, leaving 13 bases between them. CDR1 is SGHNT, CDR2 YYREEE, per germline (reference sequence). The CDR3, as DNA: TGTGCCAGCAGCTTGCAGCAGGGGGGAGCAGATACGCAGTATTTT. Translated: CASSLQQGGADTQYF.

The rearrangement joins TRBV5-4 to TRBJ1-4, with 7 bases that match TRBD1. Unmatched junction bases numbered 10, after V lost 4 bases and J lost 4 bases. This CDR3 is 16 amino acids long. Germline loops: CDR1 SGHNT, CDR2 YYREEE (reference sequence). The CDR3: CASSKTIRDSNEKLFF. CDR3 coding DNA: TGTGCCAGCAGCAAAACTATCCGGGACAGTAATGAAAAACTGTTTTTT. Filled out from reference TRBV5-4 and TRBJ1-4, the complete variable domain reads ETGVTQSPTHLIKTRGQQVTLRCSSQSGHNTVSWYQQALGQGPQFIFQYYREEENGRGNFPPRFSGLQFPNYSSELNVNALELDDSALYLCASSKTIRDSNEKLFFGSGTQLSVL.

The rearrangement joins TRBV6-5 to TRBJ1-2; 9 nucleotides align to TRBD1. This CDR3 has 13 residues. In germline, CDR1 is MNHEY, CDR2 SVGAGI. V lost 6 bases, J lost 8 bases, and 7 bases stayed unmatched. CDR3 amino acids: CASSARQGVGYTF. DNA for the CDR3: TGTGCCAGCAGCGCCAGACAGGGGGTCGGCTACACCTTC.

This chain joins TRBV7-9 and TRBJ1-1, with a weak D call TRBD1 (6 bases). CDR3 size: 13 residues. Germline CDR1 and CDR2: SEHNR and FQNEAQ (reference sequence). The V end lost 5 bases, the J end lost 0 bases, and 7 bases lay between the germline ends. CDR3 coding DNA: TGTGCCAGCAGCCGGACAGTGAACACTGAAGCTTTCTTT. Amino acid sequence: CASSRTVNTEAFF.

A remark on this clone: Distinct nucleotide sequences in the sample also encode this CDR3. The J gene is TRBJ1-1, the V gene TRBV5-1; no reliable D call. The CDR3 contains 14 residues. The V and J ends lost 2 bases and 1 base respectively, with 9 bases between them. From germline, CDR1 is SGHRS and CDR2 YFSETQ. CDR3 in DNA: TGCGCCAGCAGCTTTTCCGGTGGGAACACTGAAGCTTTCTTT. Encoded protein: CASSFSGGNTEAFF. Supplemented by reference TRBV5-1 and TRBJ1-1, the full variable domain reads KAGVTQTPRYLIKTRGQQVTLSCSPISGHRSVSWYQQTPGQGLQFLFEYFSETQRNKGNFPGRFSGRQFSNSRSEMNVSTLELGDSALYLCASSFSGGNTEAFFGQGTRLTVV.

The V gene is TRBV29-1, the J gene TRBJ2-1; D is uncertain. Germline CDR1 and CDR2: SQVTM and ANQGSEA. The V end was cut by 3 bases, the J end by 12 bases, with 21 bases between. CDR3 length: 14 amino acids. CDR3 DNA sequence: TGCAGCGTTGACGTCCCTCCAGGCGTCGGTGGGCAGTTCTTC. Encoded protein: CSVDVPPGVGGQFF.

V is TRBV7-4 and J is TRBJ2-7, with TRBD1 matching 10 bases. CDR1 and CDR2 from the germline V gene are SGHVT and SQSDAQ. V was pared by 8 bases and J by 0 bases, with 13 bases of the junction left unmatched. This CDR3 region has 17 residues. CDR3 protein: CASPTGGSTKSSYEQYF. As DNA, the CDR3 is TGTGCCAGCCCGACAGGGGGCTCTACCAAGAGCTCCTACGAGCAGTACTTC. Variable domain in full (rest from reference TRBV7-4 and TRBJ2-7): GAGVSQSPRYKVAKRGRDVALRCDSISGHVTLYWYRQTLGQGSEVLTYSQSDAQRDKSGRPSGRFSAERPERSVSTLKIQRTEQGDSAVYLCASPTGGSTKSSYEQYFGPGTRLTVT.

The chain couples TRBV9 to TRBJ2-1, with 8 bases that match TRBD1. This CDR3 has 16 residues. Germline V gene data show CDR1 as SGDLS and CDR2 as YYNGEE. V lost 1 base and J lost 5; bases outside the gene matches: 8. The CDR3 DNA reads TGTGCCAGCAGCGTATTTGGGACAGGCAACGACAATGAGCAGTTCTTC. This codes for CASSVFGTGNDNEQFF.

This clone showed up just once. V usage is TRBV4-1 and J usage is TRBJ1-1; D call uncertain. CDR3 length equals 14 residues. Trimming removed 6 bases at V and 4 bases at J, with 15 bases between. CDR1 is MGHRA, CDR2 YSYEKL, per germline. The CDR3 loop reads CASRGALRGTEAFF. In DNA form, the CDR3 reads TGCGCCAGCAGGGGAGCACTTCGGGGCACTGAAGCTTTCTTT.

The chain carries TRBV29-1 and TRBJ2-7; 7 bases match TRBD2. Per the germline V gene, CDR1 is SQVTM and CDR2 is ANQGSEA. J lost 1 base, V lost 5 bases, and 8 bases had no gene match. This CDR3 has 14 residues. CDR3 protein: CSVRGSGLSYEQYF. In nucleotides, the CDR3 is TGCAGCGTTCGCGGTAGCGGGCTTTCCTACGAGCAGTACTTC.

V and J are TRBV30 and TRBJ2-2, with a weak D call TRBD1 (5 bases). This CDR3 has 13 amino acids. CDR1 and CDR2 from the germline V gene are GTSNPN and SVGIG (reference sequence). The germline V and J ends were trimmed by 3 bases and 1 base, with 6 bases remaining between them. CDR3 nucleotides: TGTGCCTGGAGCACAGGGAACACCGGGGAGCTGTTTTTT. It yields the protein CAWSTGNTGELFF.